These 19 T cell receptor beta chains came from one sample sequenced in a study of blood T cell repertoires in COVID-19. The assay was immunoSEQ multiplex PCR, and TCRdb's table has in-frame clones only and misses some. The table records 70,000 to 90,000 clones, 85% to 90% of them present only once. The sequenced sample was PBMCs or T cells enriched from blood (not recorded which). These receptor sequences come from a woman between 50 and 59 years old with acute COVID-19.

The rearrangement uses TRBV5-1 and TRBJ1-1, with 9 bases that match TRBD1. This CDR3 region has 14 residues. Trimming took 5 bases from V and 13 from J; bases not matched to a gene: 15. Looked up from germline, CDR1 is SGHRS and CDR2 is YFSETQ. CDR3 amino acids: CASSLQADRGIFFF. CDR3 DNA sequence: TGCGCCAGCAGTCTTCAGGCGGACAGGGGTATCTTTTTCTTT. The variable domain in full, completed from reference TRBV5-1 and TRBJ1-1, reads KAGVTQTPRYLIKTRGQQVTLSCSPISGHRSVSWYQQTPGQGLQFLFEYFSETQRNKGNFPGRFSGRQFSNSRSEMNVSTLELGDSALYLCASSLQADRGIFFFGQGTRLTVV.

CDR3 sequence reads: CAWSPQGRSYNEQFF. CDR3 coding DNA: TGTGCCTGGAGTCCTCAAGGGAGGTCCTACAATGAGCAGTTCTTC. The chain recombines TRBV30 with TRBJ2-1, with a weak D call TRBD2 (6 bases). The length of the CDR3 is 15 residues. Trimming stripped 2 bases from V and 1 base from J, with 12 bases between. Germline values: CDR1 GTSNPN, CDR2 SVGIG (reference sequence).

This chain joins TRBV13 and TRBJ2-7; perhaps TRBD2 as D (5 bases). CDR1 and CDR2 from the germline V gene are PRHDT and FYEKMQ (reference sequence). This CDR3 has 14 residues. V was trimmed by 3 bases and J by 7 bases, leaving 16 bases between them. The CDR3 sequence: CASSFEGVGGEQYF. The DNA for the CDR3 is TGTGCCAGCAGCTTTGAGGGTGTTGGAGGTGAGCAGTACTTC.

This chain connects TRBV27 to TRBJ1-1, with a tentative D call TRBD1 (5 bases). Trimming removed 6 bases from V and 4 bases from J, with 18 bases in between. The CDR3 has 15 residues. CDR1 MNHEY and CDR2 SMNVEV come from the germline V gene (reference sequence). As DNA, the CDR3 is TGTGCCAGCAGCCTCCGGAAAGGGACTCCCACTGAAGCTTTCTTT. Its translation: CASSLRKGTPTEAFF.

In regard to this clone: Other DNA sequences from this sample encode an identical CDR3 as well. V is TRBV7-9 and J is TRBJ1-3; TRBD1 aligns across 7 bases. With 3 bases clipped from V and 2 bases from J, the junction kept 1 base outside the gene matches. CDR1 is SEHNR, CDR2 FQNEAQ, per germline (reference sequence). This CDR3 contains 14 residues. CDR3: CASSFTGAGNTIYF. CDR3 in DNA: TGTGCCAGCAGCTTCACAGGGGCTGGAAACACCATATATTTT.

The chain carries TRBV5-8 and TRBJ2-1; 7 nucleotides line up with TRBD1. CDR1 and CDR2 (germline): SGHTS, YDEGEE. This CDR3 is built from 15 residues. V dropped 2 bases and J dropped 9; count of bases not matched to a gene: 11. This CDR3 is CASSLTGELMGEQFF. The CDR3 DNA sequence: TGTGCCAGCAGCTTAACAGGGGAATTGATGGGTGAGCAGTTCTTC.

The rearrangement uses TRBV7-6 and TRBJ2-1; TRBD1 is a possible D gene (7 bases). V gave up 5 bases and J gave up 5 bases, with 13 bases separating them. The germline V gene has CDR1 SGHVS and CDR2 FNYEAQ. The CDR3 is made up of 14 amino acids. The CDR3 nucleotides read TGTGCCAGCAGCGCGGGACAGCTCGACAATGAGCAGTTCTTC. Its protein is CASSAGQLDNEQFF.

The chain couples TRBV11-2 to TRBJ2-1; 11 bases are shared with TRBD1. This CDR3 has 16 amino acids. V lost 1 base, J lost 3 bases, and 2 bases stayed unmatched. Per the germline V gene, CDR1 is SGHAT and CDR2 is FQNNGV. CDR3 in amino acids: CASSLGGTGGYNEQFF. The CDR3, as DNA: TGTGCCAGCAGCTTAGGGGGGACAGGGGGCTACAATGAGCAGTTCTTC.

The chain couples TRBV18 to TRBJ1-3; maybe TRBD1 (5 bases). The germline CDR1 and CDR2 sequences are KGHSH and LQKENI. The germline V and J ends were trimmed by 3 bases and 5 bases, with 17 bases remaining between them. The CDR3 length is 16 residues. The DNA for the CDR3 is TGTGCCAGCTCACCGCTTGACAGTTCGCTACGAAACACCATATATTTT. It specifies CASSPLDSSLRNTIYF.

This chain connects TRBV5-6 to TRBJ2-1, with D possibly being TRBD2 (6 bases). The V end lost 1 base, the J end lost 5 bases, and 19 bases lay between the germline ends. Looked up from germline, CDR1 is SGHDT and CDR2 is YYEEEE. CDR3 length: 17 residues. Written as DNA, the CDR3 is TGTGCCAGCAGCTTGCTACCTGGGGCGGGGAGACACAATGAGCAGTTCTTC. This gives the protein CASSLLPGAGRHNEQFF.

The chain is built from TRBV19 and TRBJ2-7; 8 bases line up with TRBD2. The germline V gene has CDR1 LNHDA and CDR2 SQIVND (reference sequence). The CDR3 has 14 residues. V shed 7 bases and J 2 bases; nucleotides not matched to a gene: 7. CDR3 residues: CASILREEAYEQYF. The DNA of the CDR3 is TGTGCCAGTATCCTGCGGGAGGAGGCCTACGAGCAGTACTTC.

This clone was seen just once. V is TRBV5-1 and J is TRBJ1-5, with 9 bases fitting TRBD1. There are 14 residues in the CDR3. Germline-derived CDR1 and CDR2 are SGHRS and YFSETQ. The V segment lost 3 bases and the J segment 7 bases; nucleotides outside the gene matches: 5. CDR3: CASSSTGGVQPQHF. The CDR3 coding sequence is TGCGCCAGCAGCTCGACAGGGGGAGTCCAGCCCCAGCATTTT. Variable domain in full (rest from reference TRBV5-1 and TRBJ1-5): KAGVTQTPRYLIKTRGQQVTLSCSPISGHRSVSWYQQTPGQGLQFLFEYFSETQRNKGNFPGRFSGRQFSNSRSEMNVSTLELGDSALYLCASSSTGGVQPQHFGDGTRLSIL.

The V call is TRBV5-1, the J call TRBJ2-1; TRBD1 agrees at 7 bases. Germline values: CDR1 SGHRS, CDR2 YFSETQ. V lost 0 bases to trimming and J lost 12 bases; unmatched junction nucleotides: 15. The CDR3 runs to 16 residues. The CDR3 DNA follows: TGCGCCAGCAGCTTGGTCGGACAGGCCCGTGGTATTCGGCAGTTCTTC. Protein product: CASSLVGQARGIRQFF.

The CDR3 coding sequence is TGTGCCAGCACCTCGTTCAAAGACTACACTGAAGCTTTCTTT. As protein: CASTSFKDYTEAFF. This chain uses TRBV2 with TRBJ1-1; no definite D call. The germline CDR1 and CDR2 sequences are SNHLY and FYNNEI. This CDR3 spans 14 amino acids. Trimming stripped 7 bases from V and 3 bases from J, with 15 bases between. Variable domain in full (rest from reference TRBV2 and TRBJ1-1): EPEVTQTPSHQVTQMGQEVILRCVPISNHLYFYWYRQILGQKVEFLVSFYNNEISEKSEIFDDQFSVERPDGSNFTLKIRSTKLEDSAMYFCASTSFKDYTEAFFGQGTRLTVV.

V and J are TRBV24-1 and TRBJ1-5; D might be TRBD1 (5 bases). The germline CDR1 and CDR2 sequences are KGHDR and SFDVKD. This CDR3 spans 15 amino acids. V lost 0 bases to trimming and J lost 6 bases, with 11 bases between them. The CDR3: CATSDLSGSGQPQHF. DNA of the CDR3: TGTGCCACCAGTGATTTGTCAGGGTCGGGTCAGCCCCAGCATTTT.

The chain links TRBV18 to TRBJ2-1, with 8 bases lining up with TRBD1. Germline V gives CDR1 KGHSH, CDR2 LQKENI. J was trimmed by 4 bases and V by 6 bases; bases with no gene match: 8. The length of the CDR3 is 15 residues. The CDR3 nucleotides read TGTGCCAGCTCCTTGGACAGGGAGGTTTACAATGAGCAGTTCTTC. This encodes CASSLDREVYNEQFF.

This clone was seen a single time. V usage is TRBV27 and J usage is TRBJ2-6; tentatively, D is TRBD1 (5 bases). CDR1 MNHEY and CDR2 SMNVEV come from the germline V gene (reference sequence). Trimming left V 3 bases short and J 1 base short, with 16 bases between. This CDR3 spans 18 amino acids. DNA of the CDR3: TGTGCCAGCAGTTTCGTTCCAGGGCGCTTTTCTGGGGCCAACGTCCTGACTTTC. Encoded protein: CASSFVPGRFSGANVLTF.

This chain joins TRBV11-2 and TRBJ1-6, with 7 nucleotides matching TRBD1. Germline V gene sequence: CDR1 SGHAT, CDR2 FQNNGV. With V trimmed by 5 bases and J by 7 bases, 2 bases remained unmatched. This CDR3 is built from 13 residues. CDR3 bases: TGTGCCAGCAGCGGGACAGCCAATTCACCCCTCCACTTT. Its translation is CASSGTANSPLHF.

The genes are TRBV6-2 or TRBV6-3 and TRBJ1-2, with TRBD1 matching over 10 bases. This CDR3 spans 15 amino acids. J was trimmed by 4 bases and V by 5 bases; bases with no gene match: 7. CDR1 is MNHEY and CDR2 is SVGEGT in the germline V gene. CDR3 sequence reads: CASSPSTGGPYGYTF. The CDR3 DNA is TGTGCCAGCAGTCCGTCGACAGGGGGCCCCTATGGCTACACCTTC.